This TCR beta chain was captured by sequencing in a study of blood T cell repertoires in COVID-19. Looked up from germline, CDR1 is LNHDA and CDR2 is SQIVND (reference sequence). The CDR3 has 15 amino acids. Trimming removed 5 bases from V and 0 bases from J, with 13 bases in between. Profiled with immunoSEQ multiplex PCR; TCRdb holds only in-frame clones, not every one. This sample yields 200,000 to 250,000 clones, of which about 82% are seen a single time; around 12% belongs to the top ten. The V gene is TRBV19, the J gene TRBJ1-1, with a tentative D call TRBD1 (5 bases). The specimen sequenced was peripheral blood. The receptor's source is a man older than 75 with acute or convalescent COVID-19. The DNA for the CDR3 is TGTGCCAGTAGTTCTGGCAGGGCCATGAACACTGAAGCTTTCTTT. It encodes CASSSGRAMNTEAFF.